These T cell receptor beta chains were read from a single sample in a study of glioma-infiltrating T cells after dendritic cell vaccination. TCRdb's copy holds only in-frame clones and misses some; the assay was immunoSEQ multiplex PCR. The repertoire includes over 90,000 clones, over 80% of them detected once, and roughly 5.5% sits in the top ten. This specimen consisted of blood, obtained after dendritic cell vaccination. These receptors came from a human donor with glioblastoma. Both conserved end residues are part of each CDR3. A D gene is named only where the DNA matches it firmly. Part of the rows lack a size; the others show once, few, many or a class for expanded clones.

clone size	V gene	D gene	J gene	CDR3 protein	CDR3 DNA
NA	TRBV18	TRBD2	TRBJ2-5	CASSPLAGGRSETQYF	TGTGCCAGCTCACCACTCGCGGGGGGGCGTTCGGAGACCCAGTACTTC
NA	TRBV2	TRBD1	TRBJ1-2	CASSNLRGRGNYGYTF	TGTGCCAGCAGCAACCTCAGGGGGCGAGGGAACTATGGCTACACCTTC
NA	TRBV5-1	NA	TRBJ2-5	CASSFSPETQYF	TGCGCCAGCAGCTTTAGCCCGGAGACCCAGTACTTC
NA	TRBV21-1	NA	TRBJ2-7	CASSKFNSGGYEQYF	TGTGCCAGCAGCAAATTTAATTCGGGGGGATACGAGCAGTACTTC
NA	TRBV7-7	TRBD1	TRBJ1-2	CASRSSRDRGRVGGYTF	TGTGCTAGCAGGTCAAGCCGGGACAGGGGGCGCGTGGGTGGCTACACCTTC
NA	TRBV19	NA	TRBJ2-1	CASSQYEKQFF	TGTGCCAGTAGTCAATATGAGAAGCAGTTCTTC
NA	TRBV6-5	TRBD1	TRBJ1-3	CTSSQDRAGNTIYF	TGTACCAGCAGTCAGGACAGGGCTGGAAACACCATATATTTT
NA	TRBV4-2	NA	TRBJ1-2	CASSQDANPGTNYGYTF	TGTGCCAGCAGCCAGGACGCTAACCCTGGGACAAACTATGGCTACACCTTC
NA	TRBV18	NA	TRBJ2-7	CASSPASGADEQYF	TGTGCCAGCTCACCGGCGTCAGGGGCCGACGAGCAGTACTTC
NA	TRBV19	NA	TRBJ2-3	CASSIDSRPSAQYF	TGTGCCAGTAGTATAGATTCTAGGCCGTCGGCGCAGTATTTT
once	TRBV15	NA	TRBJ1-1	CATSRYKWQNTEAFF	TGTGCCACCAGCAGATACAAATGGCAGAACACTGAAGCTTTCTTT
few	TRBV4-2	TRBD1	TRBJ2-7	CASSQAPGQIHEQYF	TGTGCCAGCAGCCAAGCCCCGGGACAGATCCACGAGCAGTACTTC
once	TRBV19	NA	TRBJ1-1	CASRPGVGTEAFF	TGTGCCAGTAGACCAGGGGTGGGAACTGAAGCTTTCTTT